This T cell receptor beta chain was recorded in a study of cytomegalovirus exposure and HLA in healthy donors. Germline values: CDR1 GTSNPN, CDR2 SVGIG (reference sequence). The CDR3 contains 14 residues. The V segment lost 3 bases and the J segment 5 bases; nucleotides outside the gene matches: 9. Data came from immunoSEQ multiplex PCR; TCRdb stores just in-frame clones and leaves some out. The table includes approximately 220,000 clones, roughly 83% detected once. The receptor was isolated from a woman aged 30 to 39 in good health and CMV-seropositive. Sequencing was performed on PBMCs. This sequence joins TRBV30 and TRBJ2-5; 7 bases are a match to TRBD2. The CDR3 DNA reads as TGTGCCTGGAGGAGCGGGGTGGGGGGGGAGACCCAGTACTTC. Its protein product is CAWRSGVGGETQYF.